The clone carrying this T cell receptor (beta chain) appeared many times. Its antigen is unknown. This sample stems from a study of T-cell reconstitution after alpha-beta-depleted transplantation in children. V lost 4 bases and J 6 bases, leaving 7 bases between the germline ends. The CDR3 runs 12 residues. Germline lookup yields CDR1 MNHEY and CDR2 SVGAGI. Library preparation (for TCRbeta) was performed with unique molecular identifiers. TCRdb analysed the PCR reads with MiXCR anew, one entry per CDR3 protein. The sample holds about 580,000 distinct CDR3 sequences; under 25% are singletons and the top ten take roughly 13%. Overall study findings and caveats: After transplant, at about two months, alpha-beta T cells were reportedly derived from several hundred expanded graft clones. Counts and diversity of T cells one year after transplant came mostly from newly produced T cells. Recipient T cells and thymic progenitors that survived gave rise to the high TCRbeta diversity observed at day 60 in some patients.

The receptor's source is a boy younger than two who had a stem cell transplant for acute myeloid leukemia, so the T cells may come from the graft donor. The J gene is TRBJ2-1, the V gene TRBV6-5; unclear D gene. Sequenced here: PBMCs, mostly from graft donor cells, sampled 360 days after TCRalphabeta/CD19-depleted stem cell transplant. The CDR3 loop reads CASSSHSNEQFF. The DNA for the CDR3 is TGTGCCAGCAGTTCCCATAGCAATGAGCAGTTCTTC.